What follows are 10 T cell receptor beta chains derived from one specimen sequenced in a study of technical replicates of blood from four donors. The table came from immunoSEQ multiplex PCR; TCRdb's copy has only in-frame clones and leaves some out. This table has some 70,000 clones, 90% to 95% appearing once. The sequencing sample was made of PBMCs. The receptors were gathered from a human donor in good health. Some clones in this sample may be carry-over from other donors' samples.

The genes are TRBV9 and TRBJ2-7; 8 nucleotides line up with TRBD1. Germline CDR1 reads SGDLS; CDR2 reads YYNGEE. After removal of 5 bases from V and 2 bases from J, the junction contained 6 bases not matched to a gene. This CDR3 is 14 amino acids long. The CDR3 here is CASSGTGGPYEQYF. The CDR3 DNA is TGTGCCAGCAGTGGCACAGGGGGGCCCTACGAGCAGTACTTC. Filled out from reference TRBV9 and TRBJ2-7, the complete variable domain reads DSGVTQTPKHLITATGQRVTLRCSPRSGDLSVYWYQQSLDQGLQFLIQYYNGEERAKGNILERFSAQQFPDLHSELNLSSLELGDSALYFCASSGTGGPYEQYFGPGTRLTVT.

The rearrangement links TRBV5-4 to TRBJ1-1; possibly TRBD1 for D (6 bases). With 3 bases removed from V and 7 bases from J, the gap between germline ends came to 16 bases. The CDR3 length is 14 residues. The germline CDR1 and CDR2 sequences are SGHNT and YYREEE (reference sequence). DNA for the CDR3: TGTGCCAGCAGCTCTTCTGACAGGAGCGGTGAAGCTTTCTTT. Amino acids: CASSSSDRSGEAFF.

The chain recombines TRBV6-1 with TRBJ1-1, with 7 bases matching TRBD1. CDR1 is MNHNS and CDR2 is SASEGT in the germline V gene. This CDR3 is built from 15 residues. The trim removed 3 bases at V and 3 bases at J, leaving 7 bases unmatched. The DNA for the CDR3 is TGTGCCAGCAGTGAGAGGGGCAGGGGGGACACTGAAGCTTTCTTT. Translating it yields CASSERGRGDTEAFF.

This clone was found a few times. V usage is TRBV5-1 and J usage is TRBJ1-1, with D possibly being TRBD1 (5 bases). Germline assignment: CDR1 SGHRS and CDR2 YFSETQ. The CDR3 spans 14 residues. V dropped 2 bases and J dropped 1 base, with 9 bases sitting between them. Written as DNA, the CDR3 is TGCGCCAGCAGCTTCGGCAGGGCGAACACTGAAGCTTTCTTT. It specifies CASSFGRANTEAFF.

The chain employs TRBV4-1 and TRBJ2-5, with 11 bases fitting TRBD2. The CDR3 consists of 15 residues. J was trimmed by 4 bases and V by 5 bases; bases with no gene match: 6. Germline loops: CDR1 MGHRA, CDR2 YSYEKL. CDR3 loop: CASSYRLAGGETQYF. CDR3 nucleotides: TGCGCCAGCAGCTACCGGCTAGCGGGGGGAGAGACCCAGTACTTC.

V is TRBV6-5 and J is TRBJ1-1; D is unclear. There are 13 residues in the CDR3. Trimming stripped 2 bases from V and 4 bases from J, with 8 bases between. Germline loops: CDR1 MNHEY, CDR2 SVGAGI. Written as DNA, the CDR3 is TGTGCCAGCAGTTACGGAAGGAGCACTGAAGCTTTCTTT. Its protein product is CASSYGRSTEAFF.

V usage is TRBV7-9 and J usage is TRBJ2-1, with 9 bases identical to TRBD1. The ends lost 6 bases at V and 6 bases at J; junction bases unmatched: 12. The germline gives CDR1 SEHNR, CDR2 FQNEAQ (reference sequence). The CDR3 has 16 residues. This CDR3 reads CASSPVGTGSFNEQFF. The CDR3 DNA reads TGTGCCAGCAGTCCAGTGGGGACAGGGTCGTTCAATGAGCAGTTCTTC.

The gene calls are TRBV2 and TRBJ1-2; 9 positions agree with TRBD1. The CDR3 sequence is 15 residues long. CDR1 is SNHLY and CDR2 is FYNNEI in the germline V gene. The trim removed 0 bases at V and 8 bases at J, leaving 7 bases unmatched. The CDR3 is CASSEAPPGQGGYTF. CDR3 nucleotide sequence: TGTGCCAGCAGTGAAGCTCCTCCGGGACAGGGAGGCTACACCTTC.

The chain joins TRBV7-3 to TRBJ2-5, with TRBD1 matching 11 bases. The CDR3 sequence is 16 residues long. Germline V gene data show CDR1 as SGHTA and CDR2 as FQGTGA. V lost 2 bases to trimming and J lost 2 bases; unmatched junction nucleotides: 4. The CDR3 DNA reads as TGTGCCAGCAGCTTAGCCGGGACAGGGGGTCAAGAGACCCAGTACTTC. It encodes CASSLAGTGGQETQYF.

The chain combines TRBV21-1 with TRBJ2-7; the table calls TRBD2, which could not be checked here. TRBV21-1 is described as a pseudogene. The CDR3 is 21 amino acids. Here the CDR3 DNA reads TGTGCCAGCAGCAAAGTATGGGGGAGGGCGCGGGAGGGCCAGGGTTGGTACGAGCAGTACTTC. This translates into CASSKVWGRAREGQGWYEQYF.